Listed below are T cell receptor beta chains from one sample, sequenced in a study of vaccination effects on CD4 cells after COVID-19. No cognate antigen is known for these TCRs. The repertoire was sequenced with immunoSEQ multiplex PCR; TCRdb's copy has only in-frame clones and lacks some. The table has about 79,000 clones, approximately 81% seen once. The specimen was CD4+ T cells from PBMCs cultured with HCoV-229E spike peptides, collected before COVID-19 vaccination. The origin of the receptors is a human donor who received a COVID-19 vaccine. Both conserved end residues are part of each CDR3. The D gene is left open where the match is weak. The size entry is marked missing in some rows and otherwise reads once, few, many or a size class.

d_gene	abundance	j_gene	v_gene	CDR3aa	CDR3nt
-	-	TRBJ2-2	TRBV27	CASSLFSRSTGELFF	TGTGCCAGCAGTTTATTCTCGCGTAGCACCGGGGAGCTGTTTTTT
-	once	TRBJ2-3	TRBV5-1	CASSAWAGETDTQYF	TGCGCCAGCAGCGCATGGGCTGGAGAAACAGATACGCAGTATTTT
-	-	TRBJ1-5	TRBV5-6	CASSKGTGVQPQHF	TGTGCCAGCAGCAAAGGGACGGGAGTTCAGCCCCAGCATTTT
TRBD1	few	TRBJ1-5	TRBV6-5	CASRTGGDGQPQHF	TGTGCCAGCAGAACAGGGGGCGATGGTCAGCCCCAGCATTTT
-	-	TRBJ2-6	TRBV4-1	CASSQAGSGANVLTF	TGCGCCAGCAGCCAAGCAGGGTCCGGGGCCAACGTCCTGACTTTC
-	-	TRBJ1-2	TRBV6-2/TRBV6-3	CASSYKQGGYGYTF	TGTGCCAGCAGTTACAAGCAGGGTGGCTATGGCTACACCTTC
-	-	TRBJ2-3	TRBV6-5	CASVVQGPDTQYF	TGTGCCAGCGTGGTTCAGGGTCCAGATACGCAGTATTTT
TRBD1	-	TRBJ1-5	TRBV3-1/TRBV3-2	CASSQEGGRGDQPQHF	TGTGCCAGCAGCCAAGAAGGGGGCAGGGGAGATCAGCCCCAGCATTTT
-	few	TRBJ1-2	TRBV7-9	CASSLGKLASGYTF	TGTGCCAGCAGCTTAGGCAAACTGGCATCTGGCTACACCTTC
-	-	TRBJ1-1	TRBV5-8	CASSSGLPAEAFF	TGTGCCAGCAGCTCGGGACTGCCAGCTGAAGCTTTCTTT
-	-	TRBJ2-3	TRBV24-1	CATSGGVVTDTQYF	TGTGCCACCTCAGGAGGGGTCGTCACAGATACGCAGTATTTT
TRBD2	-	TRBJ2-1	TRBV10-1	CASRRTGAGGTHEQFF	TGCGCCAGCAGAAGAACCGGAGCGGGGGGGACACATGAGCAGTTCTTC
TRBD1	-	TRBJ2-5	TRBV2	CASRTDRAREETQYF	TGTGCCAGCAGGACCGACAGGGCAAGAGAAGAGACCCAGTACTTC
TRBD1	-	TRBJ1-6	TRBV28	CASSLTGASNSPLHF	TGTGCCAGCAGTTTAACAGGGGCGAGTAATTCACCCCTCCACTTT
-	-	TRBJ1-1	TRBV7-9	CASSPKGWYTEAFF	TGTGCCAGCAGCCCTAAGGGATGGTACACTGAAGCTTTCTTT
TRBD2	-	TRBJ2-1	TRBV5-1	CASSPVRAGGYNEQFF	TGCGCCAGCAGCCCGGTCCGGGCGGGGGGCTACAATGAGCAGTTCTTC
-	-	TRBJ1-2	TRBV10-3	CAISESGGHYGYTF	TGTGCCATCAGTGAGTCTGGGGGTCACTATGGCTACACCTTC
TRBD1	-	TRBJ1-4	TRBV7-9	CASSADRGTNEKLFF	TGTGCCAGCAGCGCCGACAGGGGTACTAATGAAAAACTGTTTTTT
-	-	TRBJ2-3	TRBV18	CASSLIDTQYF	TGTGCCAGCTCCCTCATAGATACGCAGTATTTT
-	-	TRBJ1-1	TRBV1	CTSSQPFLNTEAFF	TGCACCAGCAGCCAACCCTTTCTGAACACTGAAGCTTTCTTT
-	-	TRBJ1-3	TRBV6-5	CASIQDGSNTIYF	TGTGCCAGCATCCAGGACGGGAGCAACACCATATATTTT
TRBD1	-	TRBJ1-2	TRBV4-1	CASSQRPGQGAWGYTF	TGCGCCAGCAGCCAGCGACCGGGACAGGGGGCTTGGGGCTACACCTTC
-	-	TRBJ1-2	TRBV5-6	CASSPQTFLHGYTF	TGTGCCAGCAGCCCCCAGACTTTTCTTCATGGCTACACCTTC
-	-	TRBJ2-2	TRBV4-2	CASSQEAAGLTGELFF	TGTGCCAGCAGCCAAGAGGCGGCGGGGTTAACCGGGGAGCTGTTTTTT
-	-	TRBJ1-1	TRBV25-1	CASSERVGEAFF	TGTGCCAGCAGTGAGAGGGTGGGTGAAGCTTTCTTT
-	-	TRBJ1-4	TRBV9	CASSVGYRLDEKLFF	TGTGCCAGCAGCGTAGGATACAGATTAGATGAAAAACTGTTTTTT
-	few	TRBJ1-6	TRBV10-1	CASSEVGQNSPLHF	TGCGCCAGCAGTGAAGTAGGACAGAATTCACCCCTCCACTTT
-	-	TRBJ2-3	TRBV4-1	CASSQPYDTQYF	TGCGCCAGCAGCCAACCCTACGATACGCAGTATTTT
-	once	TRBJ2-5	TRBV10-1	CASSRGAGETQYF	TGCGCCAGCTCACGGGGGGCCGGAGAGACCCAGTACTTC
-	-	TRBJ2-3	TRBV12-3/TRBV12-4	CASSFREDTQYF	TGTGCCAGCAGTTTCAGAGAAGATACGCAGTATTTT
TRBD1	-	TRBJ1-1	TRBV7-3	CASSLQTGGNTEAFF	TGTGCCAGCAGCCTCCAGACAGGGGGGAACACTGAAGCTTTCTTT
TRBD2	-	TRBJ2-1	TRBV10-2	CASRGLAGANEQFF	TGCGCCAGCAGGGGACTAGCGGGGGCAAATGAGCAGTTCTTC
-	-	TRBJ2-3	TRBV28	CASSASELAGKADTQYF	TGTGCCAGCAGCGCATCCGAGCTGGCAGGGAAGGCAGATACGCAGTATTTT
-	-	TRBJ1-5	TRBV30	CAWSDTPNRAQPQHF	TGTGCCTGGAGCGACACTCCCAACAGGGCTCAGCCCCAGCATTTT
TRBD1	-	TRBJ2-2	TRBV19	CASSFRDRGRIIGSGELFF	TGTGCCAGTAGTTTCCGGGACAGGGGGCGAATAATAGGGTCCGGGGAGCTGTTTTTT
TRBD2	-	TRBJ2-5	TRBV18	CASSPTHGPGGTETQYF	TGTGCCAGCTCACCCACTCATGGTCCGGGGGGGACCGAGACCCAGTACTTC
-	-	TRBJ1-1	TRBV28	CASSLRSGRARSTEAFF	TGTGCCAGCAGTTTACGATCGGGGCGGGCGCGGAGCACTGAAGCTTTCTTT
-	-	TRBJ1-1	TRBV27	CASSPYRDGGTEAFF	TGTGCCAGCAGTCCCTACAGGGATGGAGGCACTGAAGCTTTCTTT
-	-	TRBJ2-1	TRBV7-9	CASSFESSYNEQFF	TGTGCCAGCAGCTTTGAAAGCTCCTACAATGAGCAGTTCTTC
-	-	TRBJ2-5	TRBV7-8	CASTLTQAGVGETQYF	TGTGCCAGCACCCTAACCCAAGCAGGGGTGGGGGAGACCCAGTACTTC
TRBD2	-	TRBJ2-5	TRBV28	CASSPGKGLAGETQYF	TGTGCCAGCAGCCCCGGGAAGGGACTAGCAGGGGAGACCCAGTACTTC
-	-	TRBJ1-5	TRBV6-5	CASSTDPNQPQHF	TGTGCCAGCAGTACGGACCCCAATCAGCCCCAGCATTTT
-	few	TRBJ1-5	TRBV6-2/TRBV6-3	CASSYDPGNQPQHF	TGTGCCAGCAGTTACGACCCCGGGAATCAGCCCCAGCATTTT
-	few	TRBJ1-5	TRBV10-1	CASSESIMVSSSNQPQHF	TGCGCCAGCAGTGAGTCGATTATGGTGAGTAGTAGCAATCAGCCCCAGCATTTT
TRBD2	-	TRBJ2-3	TRBV7-3	CASSMKAGISTDTQYF	TGTGCCAGCAGCATGAAAGCGGGGATAAGCACAGATACGCAGTATTTT
-	-	TRBJ1-1	TRBV5-4	CASSSALRDGEAFF	TGTGCCAGCAGTTCGGCTCTCCGGGACGGTGAAGCTTTCTTT
-	-	TRBJ2-3	TRBV6-5	CASSSPGRSRDTQYF	TGTGCCAGCAGTTCCCCGGGACGCTCGCGCGATACGCAGTATTTT
TRBD1	-	TRBJ1-2	TRBV4-3	CASSRETGALGYGYTF	TGCGCCAGCAGCCGAGAAACAGGGGCCTTAGGCTATGGCTACACCTTC
-	-	TRBJ2-5	TRBV6-6	CATRSGPPQKETQYF	TGTGCCACCAGGAGCGGGCCGCCCCAAAAAGAGACCCAGTACTTC
TRBD1	few	TRBJ1-6	TRBV6-5	CASTPGTGANSPLHF	TGTGCCAGCACCCCGGGGACAGGAGCGAACTCACCCCTCCACTTT
-	-	TRBJ2-3	TRBV28	CASSHRVIDTQYF	TGTGCCAGCAGCCACAGGGTGATAGATACGCAGTATTTT
TRBD2	-	TRBJ2-5	TRBV3-1/TRBV3-2	CASSRDSGGQETQYF	TGTGCCAGCAGCAGGGATAGCGGGGGACAAGAGACCCAGTACTTC
-	-	TRBJ1-5	TRBV6-5	CASSFGSNQPQHF	TGTGCCAGCAGTTTTGGGAGCAATCAGCCCCAGCATTTT
-	-	TRBJ2-1	TRBV30	CAWTRANEQFF	TGTGCCTGGACAAGGGCGAATGAGCAGTTCTTC
TRBD1	-	TRBJ1-5	TRBV19	CASIEGTGGNQPQHF	TGTGCCAGTATTGAAGGGACAGGGGGCAATCAGCCCCAGCATTTT
-	-	TRBJ2-2	TRBV14	CASSRQATGELFF	TGTGCCAGCAGCCGGCAGGCCACCGGGGAGCTGTTTTTT
-	-	TRBJ2-3	TRBV18	CASSPGYTDTQYF	TGTGCCAGCTCACCAGGGTACACAGATACGCAGTATTTT
TRBD2	-	TRBJ2-2	TRBV4-2	CASSQEGGANTGELFF	TGTGCCAGCAGCCAAGAGGGAGGGGCGAACACCGGGGAGCTGTTTTTT
TRBD2	-	TRBJ2-3	TRBV9	CASSAGTSGADTQYF	TGTGCCAGCAGCGCAGGGACTAGCGGCGCAGATACGCAGTATTTT